These 32 T cell receptor beta chains were sequenced from one sample in a study of blood T cell repertoires in COVID-19. Assay: immunoSEQ multiplex PCR; the TCRdb copy retains only in-frame clones and omits some. The repertoire has 200,000 to 250,000 clones, 75% to 85% of them found once; the top ten carry about 1.3%. The sequenced sample consisted of peripheral blood. Every receptor here comes from a woman younger than 45 with COVID-19, enrolled during active disease.

J is TRBJ1-1 and V is TRBV5-5, with no clear D. The germline V gene has CDR1 SGHKS and CDR2 YYEKEE (reference sequence). This CDR3 contains 16 residues. V was cut by 3 bases and J by 6 bases, with 21 bases left in between. The CDR3: CASSSRSGSALAEAFF. The CDR3 DNA follows: TGTGCCAGCAGCTCGAGGTCGGGGAGCGCGTTGGCTGAAGCTTTCTTT.

A few counts support this clone. The rearrangement joins TRBV2 to TRBJ2-3, with D possibly TRBD2 on 5 matching bases. The CDR3 runs to 14 residues. V was trimmed by 7 bases and J by 6 bases, leaving 17 bases between them. CDR1 is SNHLY and CDR2 is FYNNEI in the germline V gene. The CDR3 is CASTRVRASDTQYF. CDR3 nucleotides: TGTGCCAGCACTAGAGTGAGGGCCTCCGATACGCAGTATTTT.

The chain has TRBV13 and TRBJ2-7; 9 bases agree with TRBD2. The V and J ends lost 0 bases and 2 bases, in that order; junction bases with no gene match: 2. The V gene's germline CDR1 is PRHDT and CDR2 FYEKMQ (reference sequence). The CDR3 has 15 residues. Here the CDR3 reads CASSLGLAGTYEQYF. DNA for the CDR3: TGTGCCAGCAGCTTAGGCCTAGCGGGGACCTACGAGCAGTACTTC. Based on the CDR3 plus reference TRBV13 and TRBJ2-7, the full variable domain is AAGVIQSPRHLIKEKRETATLKCYPIPRHDTVYWYQQGPGQDPQFLISFYEKMQSDKGSIPDRFSAQQFSDYHSELNMSSLELGDSALYFCASSLGLAGTYEQYFGPGTRLTVT.

This clone appeared a single time. The genes are TRBV7-8 and TRBJ2-2; 8 bases line up with TRBD1. The germline V gene encodes CDR1 SGHVS and CDR2 FQNEAQ. The CDR3 loop spans 15 amino acids. V lost 5 bases, J lost 5 bases, and 7 bases stayed unmatched. CDR3 DNA: TGTGCCAGCAGCCCCGGACAGGGTCTGACCGGGGAGCTGTTTTTT. Protein product: CASSPGQGLTGELFF. Variable domain in full (rest from reference TRBV7-8 and TRBJ2-2): GAGVSQSPRYKVAKRGQDVALRCDPISGHVSLFWYQQALGQGPEFLTYFQNEAQLDKSGLPSDRFFAERPEGSVSTLKIQRTQQEDSAVYLCASSPGQGLTGELFFGEGSRLTVL.

The J gene is TRBJ2-1, the V gene TRBV5-1; 11 bases agree with TRBD2. The CDR3 is made up of 15 amino acids. Trimming at V came to 2 bases and at J to 6 bases, leaving 4 bases not matched to a gene. CDR1 and CDR2 (germline): SGHRS, YFSETQ. Here the CDR3 DNA reads TGCGCCAGCAGCTTATCACTAGCGGGAGTCAATGAGCAGTTCTTC. Encoded protein: CASSLSLAGVNEQFF.

The rearrangement joins TRBV5-1 to TRBJ1-2; weak D call: TRBD1 (6 bases). The CDR3 is 15 residues long. V lost 4 bases to trimming and J lost 2 bases, with 15 bases between them. Looked up from germline, CDR1 is SGHRS and CDR2 is YFSETQ. Here the CDR3 DNA reads TGCGCCAGCAGCCCGGGAAGACAGGAGAACTATGGCTACACCTTC. It translates to CASSPGRQENYGYTF.

V gene TRBV19 combines with J gene TRBJ1-5, with 7 bases matching TRBD1. CDR3 length: 14 amino acids. With 5 bases clipped from V and 9 bases from J, the junction kept 10 bases outside the gene matches. The germline V gene encodes CDR1 LNHDA and CDR2 SQIVND (reference sequence). The CDR3 sequence is CASSYGQATSPQHF. The CDR3 DNA follows: TGTGCCAGTAGTTACGGACAGGCCACCTCGCCCCAGCATTTT.

V usage is TRBV11-2 and J usage is TRBJ2-5, with D maybe TRBD2 (6 bases). Germline CDR1 is SGHAT and CDR2 is FQNNGV. V dropped 5 bases and J dropped 4 bases, with 17 bases sitting between them. The CDR3 is 15 residues long. CDR3 loop: CASSPTRDGGETQYF. The CDR3 DNA is TGTGCCAGCAGCCCAACTCGGGACGGGGGAGAGACCCAGTACTTC. The whole variable domain, remainder taken from reference TRBV11-2 and TRBJ2-5, is EAGVAQSPRYKIIEKRQSVAFWCNPISGHATLYWYQQILGQGPKLLIQFQNNGVVDDSQLPKDRFSAERLKGVDSTLKIQPAKLEDSAVYLCASSPTRDGGETQYFGPGTRLLVL.

The genes are TRBV2 and TRBJ1-5; D unclear. With 3 bases removed from V and 6 bases from J, the gap between germline ends came to 9 bases. The CDR3 extends over 13 amino acids. Germline assignment: CDR1 SNHLY and CDR2 FYNNEI. The CDR3 region is CASSDGLGQPQHF. CDR3 nucleotide sequence: TGTGCCAGCAGTGACGGTCTCGGTCAGCCCCAGCATTTT.

A few counts support this clone. The chain has TRBV5-4 and TRBJ1-2; tentative D call: TRBD1 (5 bases). The germline gives CDR1 SGHNT, CDR2 YYREEE (reference sequence). The CDR3 consists of 16 residues. Trimming shortened V by 4 bases and J by 5 bases, and 21 bases separated the two germline ends. The CDR3 sequence is CASSRRQFRVFYGYTF. The DNA of the CDR3 is TGTGCCAGCAGCCGTAGACAGTTCCGAGTTTTTTATGGCTACACCTTC.

This rearrangement joins TRBV5-1 to TRBJ2-7; TRBD1 matches 7 bases. Germline V lookup: CDR1 SGHRS, CDR2 YFSETQ. CDR3 length: 15 residues. Trimming took 5 bases from V and 0 from J; bases not matched to a gene: 8. The CDR3 nucleotides read TGCGCCAGCAGTCTTCCGGGACAGCCCTCCTACGAGCAGTACTTC. It translates to CASSLPGQPSYEQYF.

The CDR3 reads CASSLKRQGAPEAFF. The CDR3 nucleotides are TGTGCCAGCAGTTTAAAGAGACAGGGGGCCCCTGAAGCTTTCTTT. The rearrangement joins TRBV28 to TRBJ1-1, with 10 bases matching TRBD1. The CDR3 is made up of 15 amino acids. V was clipped by 2 bases and J by 6 bases; unmatched bases: 6. Germline V gene lookup returns CDR1 MDHEN and CDR2 SYDVKM.

V and J are TRBV7-2 and TRBJ2-1; TRBD1 agrees at 12 bases. The trim removed 11 bases at V and 0 bases at J, leaving 5 bases unmatched. From germline, CDR1 is SGHTA and CDR2 FQGNSA. The CDR3 has 15 amino acids. The CDR3, as DNA: TGTGCCTCAACGGGACAGGGGGCCTCCTACAATGAGCAGTTCTTC. Protein: CASTGQGASYNEQFF.

The gene calls are TRBV20-1 and TRBJ1-2; D unresolved. V gave up 5 bases and J gave up 4 bases, with 8 bases separating them. CDR3 length: 11 residues. Germline V gene lookup returns CDR1 DFQATT and CDR2 SNEGSKA (reference sequence). This chain's CDR3 is CSAWGGYGYTF. In DNA form, the CDR3 reads TGCAGTGCTTGGGGAGGCTATGGCTACACCTTC.

The J gene is TRBJ2-7, the V gene TRBV6-4, with 7 positions matching TRBD2. The germline V gene has CDR1 MRHNA and CDR2 SNTAGT. J lost 4 bases, V lost 5 bases, and 5 bases had no gene match. The CDR3 is 13 residues long. CDR3 protein: CASSSLAGYEQYF. The CDR3 DNA sequence: TGTGCCAGCAGTTCCTTAGCGGGTTACGAGCAGTACTTC.

The CDR3 coding sequence is TGTGCCAGCAGTTCCGGTGCGAGGGGAAACACCATATATTTT. Translation: CASSSGARGNTIYF. The chain employs TRBV28 and TRBJ1-3; D is undetermined. The CDR3 has 14 residues. V lost 4 bases and J lost 4, with 11 bases in between. Looked up from germline, CDR1 is MDHEN and CDR2 is SYDVKM. The whole variable domain, filled in from reference TRBV28 and TRBJ1-3, reads DVKVTQSSRYLVKRTGEKVFLECVQDMDHENMFWYRQDPGLGLRLIYFSYDVKMKEKGDIPEGYSVSREKKERFSLILESASTNQTSMYLCASSSGARGNTIYFGEGSWLTVV.

This rearrangement joins TRBV29-1 to TRBJ2-5; D remains ambiguous. The CDR3 sequence is 14 residues long. The V gene's germline CDR1 is SQVTM and CDR2 ANQGSEA. Between the trimmed V and J ends, which lost 0 bases and 0 bases, there was a span of 8 bases. The CDR3 DNA reads as TGCAGCGTTGAAGAGATGCAGAACCAAGAGACCCAGTACTTC. Translating gives CSVEEMQNQETQYF.

The chain has TRBV3-1 (or the pseudogene TRBV3-2) and TRBJ1-3; D unresolved. The CDR3 length is 16 residues. Germline CDR1 and CDR2: LGHDT and YNNKEL (reference sequence). V was shortened by 0 bases and J by 0 bases, with 9 bases between the two germline ends. The CDR3 nucleotides are TGTGCCAGCAGCCAAGAATGGTGCGGCTCTGGAAACACCATATATTTT. Its protein product is CASSQEWCGSGNTIYF.

The rearrangement uses TRBV30 and TRBJ2-7; 8 bases fit TRBD1. The CDR3 has 12 residues. The germline V gene has CDR1 GTSNPN and CDR2 SVGIG (reference sequence). V was pared by 0 bases and J by 8 bases, with 3 bases of the junction left unmatched. CDR3 bases: TGTGCCTGGAGTGTACAGGGGGTCCAGCAGTACTTC. Amino acid sequence: CAWSVQGVQQYF.

V is TRBV9 and J is TRBJ1-5; no definite D call. This CDR3 is 13 amino acids long. The germline V gene encodes CDR1 SGDLS and CDR2 YYNGEE. V was pared by 3 bases and J by 9 bases, with 13 bases between. Written as DNA, the CDR3 is TGTGCCAGCAGCGCAGACGACATCGGGCCCCAGCATTTT. Amino acids: CASSADDIGPQHF. The variable domain in full, with the rest retrieved from reference TRBV9 and TRBJ1-5, is DSGVTQTPKHLITATGQRVTLRCSPRSGDLSVYWYQQSLDQGLQFLIQYYNGEERAKGNILERFSAQQFPDLHSELNLSSLELGDSALYFCASSADDIGPQHFGDGTRLSIL.

The chain employs TRBV30 and TRBJ1-4; unclear D gene. Trimming left V 4 bases short and J 5 bases short, with 14 bases between. CDR1 and CDR2 (germline): GTSNPN, SVGIG (reference sequence). This CDR3 region has 14 residues. CDR3 sequence (DNA): TGTGCCTGGACGTCCTGGGGAGGAAATGAAAAACTGTTTTTT. Translating it yields CAWTSWGGNEKLFF.

This chain uses TRBV5-1 with TRBJ2-7; tentative D call: TRBD2 (6 bases). Germline CDR1 is SGHRS and CDR2 is YFSETQ. Trimming shortened V by 3 bases and J by 0 bases, and 16 bases separated the two germline ends. This CDR3 region has 16 residues. DNA of the CDR3: TGCGCCAGCAGCTCCCTCGAGGCGGGAAACTCCTACGAGCAGTACTTC. This gives the protein CASSSLEAGNSYEQYF.

The V gene is TRBV9, the J gene TRBJ1-2; TRBD1 matches 8 bases. Germline CDR1 is SGDLS and CDR2 is YYNGEE. Unmatched junction bases numbered 9, after V lost 4 bases and J lost 4 bases. CDR3 length: 15 amino acids. CDR3 sequence reads: CASSRGFTGGYGYTF. CDR3 sequence (DNA): TGTGCCAGCAGCAGGGGTTTTACAGGGGGCTATGGCTACACCTTC.

The rearrangement links TRBV5-1 to TRBJ2-3; tentative D call: TRBD2 (5 bases). V lost 2 bases to trimming and J lost 0 bases, with 13 bases between them. Germline assignment: CDR1 SGHRS and CDR2 YFSETQ. CDR3 length: 16 residues. DNA for the CDR3: TGCGCCAGCAGCTTACCCCTAGCTTCTAGCACAGATACGCAGTATTTT. This gives the protein CASSLPLASSTDTQYF.

The V gene is TRBV5-1, the J gene TRBJ2-1; TRBD2 matches 8 bases. The germline gives CDR1 SGHRS, CDR2 YFSETQ. CDR3 size: 17 residues. V trimming: 0 bases; J trimming: 7 bases; junction bases outside the gene matches: 12. The CDR3 is CASSLGRGGGLSNEQFF. The DNA of the CDR3 is TGCGCCAGCAGCTTGGGTCGGGGCGGGGGGCTCTCTAATGAGCAGTTCTTC.

Notes on this clone: The same CDR3 arises from other DNA sequences in this sample as well. The chain links TRBV18 to TRBJ1-1; the D is unclear. V lost 1 base and J lost 3, with 12 bases in between. Germline V CDR1 and CDR2: KGHSH, LQKENI. CDR3 length: 15 residues. CDR3 sequence (DNA): TGTGCCAGCTCACCACGCCGGGGTCTTCACACTGAAGCTTTCTTT. Protein sequence: CASSPRRGLHTEAFF.

V gene TRBV11-2 combines with J gene TRBJ2-7, with no clear D. The CDR3 has 12 amino acids. The V end was cut by 1 base, the J end by 6 bases, with 7 bases between. Germline lookup yields CDR1 SGHAT and CDR2 FQNNGV. This chain's CDR3 is CASSLVTSEQYF. In DNA, the CDR3 is TGTGCCAGCAGCTTAGTAACTTCCGAGCAGTACTTC.

This chain uses TRBV12-3 or TRBV12-4 with TRBJ2-5; perhaps TRBD1 as D (5 bases). The CDR3 length is 13 residues. Trimming took off 3 bases at V and 5 bases at J, with 10 bases between the two ends. The CDR3 nucleotides read TGTGCCAGCAGTTTGGGGCTTTGGGAGACCCAGTACTTC. It encodes CASSLGLWETQYF.

The chain has TRBV5-1 and TRBJ1-4, with 8 bases aligning to TRBD1. Trimming removed 0 bases from V and 4 bases from J; junction bases left unmatched: 8. The CDR3 covers 17 residues. Germline V CDR1 and CDR2: SGHRS, YFSETQ. This CDR3 reads CASSLDARGPSNEKLFF. The CDR3 nucleotides are TGCGCCAGCAGCTTGGATGCCAGGGGGCCGAGTAATGAAAAACTGTTTTTT. Full variable domain (remainder filled in from reference TRBV5-1 and TRBJ1-4): KAGVTQTPRYLIKTRGQQVTLSCSPISGHRSVSWYQQTPGQGLQFLFEYFSETQRNKGNFPGRFSGRQFSNSRSEMNVSTLELGDSALYLCASSLDARGPSNEKLFFGSGTQLSVL.

The chain uses TRBV3-1 (or the pseudogene TRBV3-2) and TRBJ2-2; D is perhaps TRBD2 (6 bases). Trimming took off 1 base at V and 6 bases at J, with 21 bases between the two ends. Germline V lookup: CDR1 LGHDT, CDR2 YNNKEL (reference sequence). The CDR3 is 18 amino acids. CDR3 in DNA: TGTGCCAGCAGCCAAGGCACTAGAGGCGGGGTTGGGGCCGGGGAGCTGTTTTTT. As protein: CASSQGTRGGVGAGELFF.

This clone was picked up a small number of times. This sequence joins TRBV6-6 and TRBJ1-5; possibly TRBD1 for D (6 bases). Germline V gene lookup returns CDR1 MNHNY and CDR2 SVGAGI (reference sequence). V lost 6 bases to trimming and J lost 7 bases, with 16 bases between them. This CDR3 is built from 14 residues. The CDR3 nucleotides are TGTGCCAGCAGCCCCAGACAGGATGGACAGCCCCAGCATTTT. Encoded protein: CASSPRQDGQPQHF.

The chain couples TRBV11-2 to TRBJ1-3; the D is unclear. The CDR3 runs 18 residues. The V and J ends lost 5 bases and 0 bases respectively, with 20 bases between them. CDR1 and CDR2 from the germline V gene are SGHAT and FQNNGV. The CDR3 region has the DNA TGTGCCAGCAGCCCCTATGGAGGGAAAAGGTCCTCTGGAAACACCATATATTTT. This sequence encodes CASSPYGGKRSSGNTIYF.